This T cell receptor beta chain was obtained from a study of regulatory T cells in long-lasting Graves disease. Assembly of TCR beta libraries relied on iRepertoire HTBI primers together with Arm-PCR of CDR3 regions. TCRdb redid the calling of the multiplex PCR reads with MiXCR, one entry per CDR3 protein. The repertoire holds about 430,000 distinct CDR3 sequences, with approximately 16% as singletons. As concerns this clonotype: Its specificity is unknown. Just one base apart from a much larger clone, this may be a read error.

Whole-study findings and limits: Lower TCR diversity was seen in persistent Graves' patients than in newly diagnosed ones. Sample size, which was small, may have reduced accuracy. Thyroid tissue was not sampled; only peripheral blood was.

Time point of the sample: newly diagnosed GD, antithyroid drugs for less than 3 months. PBMC RNA served as the TCR library source. This CDR3 is 14 amino acids long. The same specimen was also included in a second study, on T cells in Graves' hyperthyroidism and ophthalmopathy.

Source: peripheral blood mononuclear cells (PBMCs), taken at new diagnosis, from a patient treated with antithyroid drugs. This clonotype was obtained from a middle-aged woman with Graves disease. V usage is TRBV12-3 or TRBV12-4 and J usage is TRBJ1-1; unclear D gene. The CDR3: CASSLIGGNTVAFF. CDR3 sequence (DNA): TGTGCCAGCAGTTTAATAGGCGGGAACACTGTAGCTTTCTTT.